This T cell receptor beta chain was sequenced for a study of tumor and adjacent non-tumor tissue in lung cancer (dated by TCRdb to the late 2010s). A note on the overall study: Of the cohort, about a dozen patients had adenocarcinoma, 2 had squamous cell carcinoma and 1 had small cell lung cancer. Ages among the roughly 15 patients ranged from roughly 31 to 76 years, there were about ten men and 5 women, and disease was at TNM stage I to III. In total, sequencing yielded 125,075,908 productive TCRbeta reads, which works out to an average of around 4.2 million reads per sample. Using bulk TCRbeta repertoires from approximately 15 lung cancer patients, the study set lung tumor tissue side by side with matched distant non-tumor lung tissue. About 30 paired specimens, one tumor and one normal lung sample per patient, were profiled by TCRbeta CDR3 sequencing. Findings and caveats that apply to the study as a whole: The top 100 clones accounted for a significantly larger cumulative portion of the repertoire in normal lung than in tumor tissue. TCR diversity (inverse Simpson) was significantly higher in tumor than in normal lung tissue (431.37 vs 166.20, P = 0.0075, Mann-Whitney U test). Because peripheral blood was not sequenced, the blood TCRbeta repertoires of the lung cancer patients in the study went unexamined. The cohort had only around 14 patients, and the authors noted that larger samples and more detailed clinical data are needed. Neither the sequencing platform nor unique molecular identifiers are mentioned in the methods. Significantly higher TCR diversity was found in younger patients, and higher tumor TCR diversity was associated with shorter overall and disease-free survival.

RNA was isolated from bulk unsorted tissue, and RNA quality was assessed with a NanoDrop ND-1000 and an Agilent 2100. For the normal lung samples, distant non-tumor tissue was collected more than 3 cm away from the tumor edge. Newly diagnosed lung cancer patients without prior chemotherapy who had been admitted for thoracic surgery in China between August and November 2014 were enrolled as donors. Anyone who had undergone radiotherapy or chemotherapy before, or who had another cancer at the same time, was left out of the study. Surgical tissue pieces of about 1-2.2 cm3 were preserved in RNAlater solution and stored at -80 °C until use. Library construction relied on multiplex PCR. Sequencing was carried out with an Illumina HiSeq 2500. TCRbeta libraries were constructed through three rounds of nested PCR with primers (Table S4) according to protocols adapted from ARM-PCR. PCR products of 200-500 bp were gel-excised and purified with the QIAquick gel extraction kit before sequencing. The published analysis was carried out like this. Reads were cleaned with Trimmomatic, merged with FLASH into complete CDR3 sequences, and assigned to V(D)J germline segments with MiTCR. Clonal diversity was computed as the inverse Simpson's index with VDJtools. In-frame sequences without a premature stop codon were defined as productive reads. TCRdb trimmed public reads at Q25 via fastp, called clones via MiXCR and kept in-frame beta chains. Each record represents a unique CDR3 protein, reported with the most common genes and DNA among its rows. These V and J calls originate from TCRdb's pipeline instead of the authors' own analysis. The sample data list 60,000 to 100,000 distinct CDR3 sequences, and just over 75% of these were observed just once. Under 50% of the sample rests with the top ten.

Notes on this clonotype: What this receptor recognizes is not known. At one of its ends the junction is not consistent with the germline gene, which may arise from a read error.

The CDR3 runs 13 residues from the cysteine to the phenylalanine. The CDR3 DNA has 39 bases and is translated from base 1. CDR1 PRHDT and CDR2 FYEKMQ were looked up in the germline V gene (reference sequence). In this chain, TRBV13 is recombined with TRBJ2-7; D gene: possibly TRBD2, on 6 matching bases. The sequence was collected from a man aged 70 or older with non-small cell lung cancer. The sequenced sample consisted of distant non-tumor lung tissue. CDR3 protein: CARSSTTGDEKYF. The sequenced DNA is TGTGCCAGAAGCTCAACCACGGGGGACGAGAAGTACTTC.